Each of the 27 T cell receptor beta chains below was sequenced from the same sample in a study of blood T cell repertoires in COVID-19. Sequencing used immunoSEQ multiplex PCR; TCRdb keeps in-frame clones, though not all of them. The sample includes around 65,000 clones, 75% to 85% of them seen just once. The specimen sequenced was peripheral blood. The receptors derive from a human donor in a cohort sampled during active COVID-19.

The chain links TRBV9 to TRBJ1-6, with 7 bases matching TRBD1. Germline CDR1 and CDR2: SGDLS and YYNGEE. CDR3 length: 13 amino acids. The V segment lost 5 bases and the J segment 9 bases; nucleotides outside the gene matches: 5. The CDR3 spells CASSPTGVSPLHF. In nucleotides, the CDR3 is TGTGCCAGCAGTCCTACAGGGGTTTCACCCCTCCACTTT.

The sample holds many counts of this clone. V and J are TRBV5-6 and TRBJ1-3, with D tentatively TRBD1 (5 bases). Germline V gives CDR1 SGHDT, CDR2 YYEEEE. The V end was cut by 3 bases, the J end by 0 bases, with 13 bases between. The CDR3 is 16 amino acids. CDR3 DNA: TGTGCCAGCAGCTCCTTAGACAGCTCCTCTGGAAACACCATATATTTT. Protein product: CASSSLDSSSGNTIYF.

V is TRBV19 and J is TRBJ1-3; possibly TRBD1 for D (5 bases). CDR1 is LNHDA and CDR2 is SQIVND in the germline V gene (reference sequence). Trimming took off 2 bases at V and 0 bases at J, with 8 bases between the two ends. This CDR3 spans 15 amino acids. The DNA of the CDR3 is TGTGCCAGTAGTATAAGGGGAAGCTCTGGAAACACCATATATTTT. This codes for CASSIRGSSGNTIYF.

The chain is built from TRBV5-1 and TRBJ1-4; 8 positions agree with TRBD1. The CDR3 sequence is 17 residues long. J lost 0 bases, V lost 5 bases, and 9 bases had no gene match. Germline V gives CDR1 SGHRS, CDR2 YFSETQ. CDR3 DNA: TGCGCCAGCAGTTCCGGACAGGGCTCTGCAACTAATGAAAAACTGTTTTTT. Translating gives CASSSGQGSATNEKLFF.

This sequence joins TRBV6-5 and TRBJ1-3; 10 bases agree with TRBD1. This CDR3 contains 16 residues. CDR1 is MNHEY, CDR2 SVGAGI, per germline. J was trimmed by 0 bases and V by 2 bases; bases with no gene match: 1. The CDR3 protein is CASSYGTGDSGNTIYF. The CDR3 nucleotides read TGTGCCAGCAGTTACGGGACAGGGGACTCTGGAAACACCATATATTTT.

This rearrangement joins TRBV28 to TRBJ2-6; no clear D. Germline V CDR1 and CDR2: MDHEN, SYDVKM. The CDR3 spans 13 residues. The V end lost 7 bases, the J end lost 0 bases, and 4 bases lay between the germline ends. The CDR3 protein is CASTLSGANVLTF. The DNA of the CDR3 is TGTGCCAGCACCCTCTCTGGGGCCAACGTCCTGACTTTC.

The J gene is TRBJ2-3, the V gene TRBV5-1, with D possibly TRBD1 on 6 matching bases. V lost 4 bases to trimming and J lost 1 base, with 10 bases between them. The germline gives CDR1 SGHRS, CDR2 YFSETQ. The CDR3 totals 14 residues. CDR3 bases: TGCGCCAGCAGCCCCCGGACAGGCACAGATACGCAGTATTTT. It is translated as CASSPRTGTDTQYF.

As regards this clone: Other DNA sequences in this specimen translate into the identical CDR3. The rearrangement uses TRBV6-5 and TRBJ2-7; 10 nucleotides line up with TRBD1. This CDR3 has 14 amino acids. Looked up from germline, CDR1 is MNHEY and CDR2 is SVGAGI. With 6 bases clipped from V and 3 bases from J, the junction kept 5 bases outside the gene matches. As DNA, the CDR3 is TGTGCCAGCAGCCCGGGACAGGGGCGCTACGAGCAGTACTTC. Translating gives CASSPGQGRYEQYF.

The genes are TRBV3-1 (or the pseudogene TRBV3-2) and TRBJ2-4; maybe TRBD2 (7 bases). Germline V CDR1 and CDR2: LGHDT, YNNKEL (reference sequence). V gave up 4 bases and J gave up 3 bases, with 16 bases separating them. This CDR3 is 16 amino acids long. CDR3 residues: CASSPGAGEGKNIQYF. Here the CDR3 DNA reads TGTGCCAGCAGCCCGGGGGCGGGAGAAGGCAAAAACATTCAGTACTTC.

The chain joins TRBV10-2 to TRBJ2-7; D is undetermined. The ends were cut back, 5 bases at V and 6 bases at J, with 11 bases in the middle. The germline gives CDR1 WSHSY, CDR2 SAAADI. The length of the CDR3 is 12 residues. Here the CDR3 DNA reads TGCGCCAGCAGTCTTACAGATAGCGAGCAGTACTTC. This codes for CASSLTDSEQYF.

The genes are TRBV15 and TRBJ1-5; 8 bases are shared with TRBD1. CDR1 LNHNV and CDR2 YYDKDF come from the germline V gene (reference sequence). The CDR3 loop spans 14 amino acids. The trim removed 8 bases at V and 1 base at J, leaving 4 bases unmatched. The CDR3 is CATSQGASNQPQHF. The CDR3 bases are TGTGCCACCTCCCAGGGGGCGAGCAATCAGCCCCAGCATTTT. The variable domain in full, with the rest retrieved from reference TRBV15 and TRBJ1-5, is DAMVIQNPRYQVTQFGKPVTLSCSQTLNHNVMYWYQQKSSQAPKLLFHYYDKDFNNEADTPDNFQSRRPNTSFCFLDIRSPGLGDTAMYLCATSQGASNQPQHFGDGTRLSIL.

The genes are TRBV5-6 and TRBJ2-7, with D maybe TRBD1 (6 bases). The CDR3 is 15 amino acids. The germline CDR1 and CDR2 sequences are SGHDT and YYEEEE. V lost 0 bases and J 3 bases, leaving 13 bases between the germline ends. The CDR3 nucleotides are TGTGCCAGCAGCTTGGGAGACAGGTCCGTCTACGAGCAGTACTTC. Encoded protein: CASSLGDRSVYEQYF.

The rearrangement links TRBV10-3 to TRBJ2-1; D is unresolved. The V end lost 7 bases, the J end lost 0 bases, and 13 bases lay between the germline ends. Germline loops: CDR1 ENHRY, CDR2 SYGVKD. The CDR3 is 15 residues long. The DNA for the CDR3 is TGTGCCATCACCGATCCCCGCGGCTCCTACAATGAGCAGTTCTTC. Translating gives CAITDPRGSYNEQFF.

The chain uses TRBV27 and TRBJ1-1, with 7 bases lining up with TRBD1. The ends lost 5 bases at V and 5 bases at J; junction bases unmatched: 11. Germline CDR1 and CDR2: MNHEY and SMNVEV (reference sequence). The CDR3 consists of 15 residues. In DNA, the CDR3 is TGTGCCAGCAGTAACTACAGGACACAGGGGACTGAAGCTTTCTTT. Translating it yields CASSNYRTQGTEAFF.

CDR3 in amino acids: CASNTGTGSIEQYF. The CDR3 DNA reads TGTGCCAGCAATACCGGGACAGGGTCGATCGAGCAGTACTTC. The rearrangement links TRBV2 to TRBJ2-7; TRBD1 matches 9 bases. The CDR3 extends over 14 amino acids. The ends lost 7 bases at V and 6 bases at J; junction bases unmatched: 10. The germline V gene encodes CDR1 SNHLY and CDR2 FYNNEI.

V usage is TRBV30 and J usage is TRBJ1-6; D possibly corresponds to TRBD1 (6 bases). Trimming cost V 5 bases and J 7 bases, with 12 bases left between them. Germline V CDR1 and CDR2: GTSNPN, SVGIG (reference sequence). CDR3 length: 13 amino acids. CDR3 in DNA: TGTGCCTGGCAGGGGCAGGGAAATTCACCCCTCCACTTT. It translates to CAWQGQGNSPLHF.

The chain is built from TRBV13 and TRBJ2-1, with 9 bases that match TRBD2. V was clipped by 10 bases and J by 8 bases; unmatched bases: 15. The germline V gene has CDR1 PRHDT and CDR2 FYEKMQ (reference sequence). This CDR3 contains 15 residues. The DNA for the CDR3 is TGTGCCACCCTGCCTAGCGGGATCCTGAGGGATGAGCAGTTCTTC. Its translation is CATLPSGILRDEQFF. The entire variable domain, with the rest obtained from reference TRBV13 and TRBJ2-1, is as follows: AAGVIQSPRHLIKEKRETATLKCYPIPRHDTVYWYQQGPGQDPQFLISFYEKMQSDKGSIPDRFSAQQFSDYHSELNMSSLELGDSALYFCATLPSGILRDEQFFGPGTRLTVL.

The chain has TRBV18 and TRBJ2-3; unclear D gene. The CDR3 spans 12 residues. Per the germline V gene, CDR1 is KGHSH and CDR2 is LQKENI. V lost 6 bases and J 4 bases, leaving 8 bases between the germline ends. The CDR3 loop reads CASSLEADTQYF. The CDR3 DNA follows: TGTGCCAGCTCGCTCGAGGCAGATACGCAGTATTTT.

V usage is TRBV3-1 (or the pseudogene TRBV3-2) and J usage is TRBJ2-5; TRBD1 matches at 8 bases. Germline values: CDR1 LGHDT, CDR2 YNNKEL (reference sequence). V trimming: 6 bases; J trimming: 5 bases; junction bases outside the gene matches: 5. The CDR3 sequence is 13 residues long. CDR3 loop: CASRPTGEETQYF. CDR3 bases: TGTGCCAGCAGACCGACAGGGGAGGAGACCCAGTACTTC.

In this sample, this clone turned up a few times. The chain has TRBV11-2 and TRBJ1-1; D may be TRBD1 (6 bases). This CDR3 contains 12 residues. In germline, CDR1 is SGHAT, CDR2 FQNNGV. V shed 7 bases and J shed 6 bases, with 12 bases lying between them. For the CDR3, the DNA is TGTGCCAGCACCGAGGGGGGGGCTGAAGCTTTCTTT. Residues: CASTEGGAEAFF.

The V gene is TRBV2, the J gene TRBJ1-2; D is perhaps TRBD1 (6 bases). The germline CDR1 and CDR2 sequences are SNHLY and FYNNEI. V lost 4 bases and J 2 bases, leaving 17 bases between the germline ends. This CDR3 is built from 16 residues. CDR3 sequence (DNA): TGTGCCAGCAGTGGCCAGGGGTTTGGAGGAAACTATGGCTACACCTTC. Its protein product is CASSGQGFGGNYGYTF.

The chain uses TRBV6-4 and TRBJ2-5; no reliable D call. Germline V lookup: CDR1 MRHNA, CDR2 SNTAGT. Trimming removed 10 bases at V and 5 bases at J, with 14 bases between. The CDR3 covers 12 residues. CDR3 in amino acids: CAKTTSRETQYF. DNA for the CDR3: TGTGCCAAGACGACCTCGCGGGAGACCCAGTACTTC.

The rearrangement uses TRBV19 and TRBJ1-5; perhaps TRBD1 as D (6 bases). Germline loops: CDR1 LNHDA, CDR2 SQIVND (reference sequence). CDR3 length: 14 amino acids. Trimming stripped 3 bases from V and 6 bases from J, with 12 bases between. This CDR3 reads CASSIWDIGQPQHF. The CDR3 coding sequence is TGTGCCAGTAGTATTTGGGACATCGGTCAGCCCCAGCATTTT. The whole variable domain, remainder taken from reference TRBV19 and TRBJ1-5, is DGGITQSPKYLFRKEGQNVTLSCEQNLNHDAMYWYRQDPGQGLRLIYYSQIVNDFQKGDIAEGYSVSREKKESFPLTVTSAQKNPTAFYLCASSIWDIGQPQHFGDGTRLSIL.

The chain recombines TRBV2 with TRBJ1-4; a possible D gene is TRBD1 (6 bases). CDR3 size: 14 residues. V shed 6 bases and J shed 7 bases, with 15 bases lying between them. CDR1 and CDR2 from the germline V gene are SNHLY and FYNNEI. The CDR3 DNA sequence: TGTGCCAGCAGCCGAGAGGGGGGGGCTGAAAAACTGTTTTTT. Its translation is CASSREGGAEKLFF.

This chain links TRBV13 with TRBJ1-1, with 11 positions matching TRBD1. V lost 5 bases and J lost 3; bases outside the gene matches: 2. This CDR3 is 14 amino acids long. The germline V gene encodes CDR1 PRHDT and CDR2 FYEKMQ (reference sequence). The CDR3 nucleotides are TGTGCCAGCAGCCCGGGACAGGGGGACACTGAAGCTTTCTTT. Translation: CASSPGQGDTEAFF.

The V call is TRBV28, the J call TRBJ2-5, with a possible D match to TRBD2 (5 bases). CDR1 MDHEN and CDR2 SYDVKM come from the germline V gene. This CDR3 region has 18 residues. V lost 2 bases and J 3 bases, leaving 22 bases between the germline ends. The CDR3 is CASSLDVPGRPGKETQYF. The CDR3, as DNA: TGTGCCAGCAGTTTAGATGTTCCGGGGAGACCGGGGAAAGAGACCCAGTACTTC.

V gene TRBV6-4 combines with J gene TRBJ2-2, with D hard to call. The CDR3 extends over 13 amino acids. V was shortened by 2 bases and J by 5 bases, with 6 bases between the two germline ends. Per germline, CDR1 MRHNA and CDR2 SNTAGT. The CDR3 DNA reads TGTGCCAGCAGTGACACTTCAACCGGGGAGCTGTTTTTT. Its translation is CASSDTSTGELFF.